The 4 T cell receptor beta chains reported below all come from one sample, sequenced in a study of radiotherapy plus CTLA-4 blockade in lung cancer. The protocol was immunoSEQ multiplex PCR, while the TCRdb copy is restricted to in-frame clones and leaves out a portion. The sample shows about 40,000 clones, 75% to 85% of them seen only once. The sequences come from peripheral blood, collected from a patient treated with radiotherapy plus ipilimumab. The receptors come from a human donor with non-small cell lung cancer that progressed on radiotherapy plus ipilimumab.

This clone was seen a single time. The genes are TRBV7-3 and TRBJ1-6, with D tentatively TRBD1 (5 bases). Germline CDR1 reads SGHTA; CDR2 reads FQGTGA. CDR3 length: 14 amino acids. Trimming took off 3 bases at V and 8 bases at J, with 11 bases between the two ends. The CDR3 protein is CASSLKGFDSPLHF. In DNA form, the CDR3 reads TGTGCCAGCAGCTTGAAGGGGTTTGATTCACCCCTCCACTTT.

The sample holds one count of this clone. The rearrangement uses TRBV4-1 and TRBJ2-1; 11 nucleotides align to TRBD2. The CDR3 is made up of 15 amino acids. Germline loops: CDR1 MGHRA, CDR2 YSYEKL. The J segment lost 5 bases and the V segment lost 3 bases, leaving 3 bases of the junction unmatched. The CDR3 nucleotides are TGCGCCAGCAGCCAGACGGGACTAGCGGACAATGAGCAGTTCTTC. Protein sequence: CASSQTGLADNEQFF.

V gene TRBV6-5 combines with J gene TRBJ1-1; TRBD1 matches at 9 bases. The length of the CDR3 is 12 residues. The V and J ends lost 8 bases and 7 bases, in that order; junction bases with no gene match: 5. Germline V lookup: CDR1 MNHEY, CDR2 SVGAGI. CDR3 residues: CASFTGGGEAFF. The CDR3 nucleotides read TGTGCCAGCTTTACAGGGGGCGGTGAAGCTTTCTTT.

This clone showed up just once. The chain has TRBV7-9 and TRBJ1-4; 7 bases fit TRBD1. Losses at the gene ends were 2 bases for V and 7 bases for J; bases not matched to a gene: 7. The CDR3 spans 15 residues. CDR1 and CDR2 from the germline V gene are SEHNR and FQNEAQ (reference sequence). The CDR3 sequence is CASSLTTGSTEKLFF. As DNA, the CDR3 is TGTGCCAGCAGCTTAACGACAGGGAGTACTGAAAAACTGTTTTTT.